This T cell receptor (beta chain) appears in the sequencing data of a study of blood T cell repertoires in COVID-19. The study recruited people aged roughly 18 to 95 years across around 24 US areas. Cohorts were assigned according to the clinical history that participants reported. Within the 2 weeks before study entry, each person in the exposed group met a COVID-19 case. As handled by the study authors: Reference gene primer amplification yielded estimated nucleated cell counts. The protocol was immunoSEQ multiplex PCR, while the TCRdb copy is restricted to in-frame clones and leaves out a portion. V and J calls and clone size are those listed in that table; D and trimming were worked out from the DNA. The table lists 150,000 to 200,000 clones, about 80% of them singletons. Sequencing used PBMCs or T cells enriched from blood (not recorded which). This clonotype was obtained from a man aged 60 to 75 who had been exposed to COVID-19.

For the CDR3, the DNA is TGTGCCAGTAGTATAGGACTCTTTCAATCCTACGAGCAGTACTTC. Amino acids: CASSIGLFQSYEQYF. The rearrangement links TRBV19 to TRBJ2-7, with D uncertain. Between the trimmed V and J ends, which lost 1 base and 1 base, there was a span of 11 bases. Germline CDR1 reads LNHDA; CDR2 reads SQIVND (reference sequence). The CDR3 runs to 15 residues. Combining the CDR3 with reference TRBV19 and TRBJ2-7 gives the whole variable domain DGGITQSPKYLFRKEGQNVTLSCEQNLNHDAMYWYRQDPGQGLRLIYYSQIVNDFQKGDIAEGYSVSREKKESFPLTVTSAQKNPTAFYLCASSIGLFQSYEQYFGPGTRLTVT.